A selection of T cell receptor beta chains follows, all from one sample in a study of blood T cell repertoires in COVID-19. TCRdb's table, derived via immunoSEQ multiplex PCR, lists solely in-frame clones and lacks some. The sample lists about 330,000 clones; around 86% were seen once. Sequencing used peripheral blood. Receptors were obtained from a woman aged 45-65 years with acute or convalescent COVID-19. The conserved cysteine and the conserved F or W are not part of the CDR3 here. Each record gives: V gene, CDR3 protein.

TRBV6-1 | ASSEERDSGYT
TRBV5-4 | ASSTTQGAANEKLF
TRBV6-1 | ASSELVGAGNTIY
TRBV9 | ASSTPLRNEQF
TRBV7-3 | ASSLIGGPGVNEQF
TRBV28 | ASRQGTGGFLMNTEAF
TRBV1 | TSSQDQGSRGIDSNQPQH
TRBV7-8 | ASSLGAGQLAYEQY
TRBV24-1 | ATSDPGLAENNEQF
TRBV30 | AWSVRLAGGPGTGELF
TRBV3-1/TRBV3-2 | ASTQGADGYT
TRBV29-1 | SVRKDNSNYGYT
TRBV6-5 | ASSYARTGDGYT
TRBV5-4 | ASSLSQGAYSPLH
TRBV7-9 | ASSPGQTYGYT
TRBV28 | ASAPGRGAAETQY
TRBV7-8 | ASSSGTGNTGELF
TRBV5-1 | ASSFGTANEKLF
TRBV24-1 | ATSDPGTGVPYEQY
TRBV28 | ASGPRDREYYGYT
TRBV3-1/TRBV3-2 | ASSQAGRPGEQY
TRBV7-9 | ASSPRTAGSYEQY
TRBV5-1 | ASSLQTSGREQF
TRBV7-2 | ASSSPNTDTQY
TRBV19 | ASSTPGHSTYEQY
TRBV7-2 | ASSLVLMNTEAF
TRBV27 | ASSRGKAYQPQH